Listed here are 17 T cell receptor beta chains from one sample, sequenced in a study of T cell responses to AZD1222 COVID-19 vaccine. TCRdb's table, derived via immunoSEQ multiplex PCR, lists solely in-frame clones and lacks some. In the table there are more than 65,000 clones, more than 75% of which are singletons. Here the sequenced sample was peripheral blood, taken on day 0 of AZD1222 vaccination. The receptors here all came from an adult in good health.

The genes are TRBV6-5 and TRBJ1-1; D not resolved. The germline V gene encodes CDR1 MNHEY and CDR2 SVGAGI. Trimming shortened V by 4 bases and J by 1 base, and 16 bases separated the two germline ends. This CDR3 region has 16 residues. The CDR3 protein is CASSSLWQAKNTEAFF. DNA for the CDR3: TGTGCCAGCAGTTCCTTATGGCAGGCGAAGAACACTGAAGCTTTCTTT.

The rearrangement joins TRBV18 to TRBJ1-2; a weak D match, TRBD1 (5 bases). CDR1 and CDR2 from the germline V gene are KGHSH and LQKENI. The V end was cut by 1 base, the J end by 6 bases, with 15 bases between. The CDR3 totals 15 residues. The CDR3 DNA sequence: TGTGCCAGCTCACCACAGGGAGGGGTAATGGATGGCTACACCTTC. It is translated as CASSPQGGVMDGYTF.

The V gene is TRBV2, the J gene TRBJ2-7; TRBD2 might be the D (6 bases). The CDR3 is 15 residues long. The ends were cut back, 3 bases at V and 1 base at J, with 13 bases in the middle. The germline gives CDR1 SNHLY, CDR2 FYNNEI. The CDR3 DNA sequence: TGTGCCAGCAGTGATCAACAAGGGAGGTCCTACGAGCAGTACTTC. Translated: CASSDQQGRSYEQYF.

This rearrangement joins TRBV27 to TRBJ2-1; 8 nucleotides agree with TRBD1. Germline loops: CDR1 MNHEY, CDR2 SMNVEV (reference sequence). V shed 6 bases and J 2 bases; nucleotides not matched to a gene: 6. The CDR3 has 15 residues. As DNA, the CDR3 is TGTGCCAGCAGACCCCAGGGGGCCGCCTACAATGAGCAGTTCTTC. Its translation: CASRPQGAAYNEQFF.

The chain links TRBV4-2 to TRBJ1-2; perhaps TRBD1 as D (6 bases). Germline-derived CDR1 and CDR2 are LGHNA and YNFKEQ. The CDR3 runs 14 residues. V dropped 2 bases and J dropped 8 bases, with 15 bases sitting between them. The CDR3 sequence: CASSQLGAEEGYTF. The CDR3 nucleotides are TGTGCCAGCAGCCAATTGGGGGCAGAGGAAGGCTACACCTTC.

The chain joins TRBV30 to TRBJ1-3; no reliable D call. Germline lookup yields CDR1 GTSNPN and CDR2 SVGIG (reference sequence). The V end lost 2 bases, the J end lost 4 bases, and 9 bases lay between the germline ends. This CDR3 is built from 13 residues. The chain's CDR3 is CAWSTGSGNTIYF. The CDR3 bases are TGTGCCTGGAGTACCGGCAGCGGAAACACCATATATTTT.

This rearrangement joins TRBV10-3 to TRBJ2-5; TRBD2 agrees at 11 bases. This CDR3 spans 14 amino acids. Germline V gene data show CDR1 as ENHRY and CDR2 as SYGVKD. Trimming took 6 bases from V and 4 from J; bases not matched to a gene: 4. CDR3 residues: CAISTGLAGETQYF. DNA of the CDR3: TGTGCCATCAGCACCGGACTAGCGGGAGAGACCCAGTACTTC.

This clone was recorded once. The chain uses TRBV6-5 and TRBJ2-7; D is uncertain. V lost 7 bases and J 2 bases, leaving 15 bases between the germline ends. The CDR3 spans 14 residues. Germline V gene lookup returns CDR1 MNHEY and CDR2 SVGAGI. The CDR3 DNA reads TGTGCCAGCACTTTTGGTACCCTTCCCTACGAGCAGTACTTC. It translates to CASTFGTLPYEQYF.

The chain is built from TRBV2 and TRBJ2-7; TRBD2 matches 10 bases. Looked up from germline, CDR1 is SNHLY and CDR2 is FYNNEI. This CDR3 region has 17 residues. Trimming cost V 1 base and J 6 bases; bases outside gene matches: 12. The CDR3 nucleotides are TGTGCCAGCAGTGAAGGGTTTGTCCCGGGACTAGCGCGCGAGCAGTACTTC. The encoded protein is CASSEGFVPGLAREQYF.

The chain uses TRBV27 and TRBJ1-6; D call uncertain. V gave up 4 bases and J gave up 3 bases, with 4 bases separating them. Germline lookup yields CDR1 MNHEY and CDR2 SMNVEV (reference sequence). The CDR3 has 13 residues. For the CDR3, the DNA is TGTGCCAGCAGTTCCAACTATAATTCACCCCTCCACTTT. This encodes CASSSNYNSPLHF.

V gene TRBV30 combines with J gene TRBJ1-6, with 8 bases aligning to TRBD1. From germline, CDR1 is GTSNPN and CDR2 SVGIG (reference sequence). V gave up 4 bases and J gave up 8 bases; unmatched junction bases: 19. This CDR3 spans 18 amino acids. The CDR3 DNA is TGTGCCTGGACTCTCGAGCGTAGGAGACAGGGGTTTTATTCACCCCTCCACTTT. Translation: CAWTLERRRQGFYSPLHF.

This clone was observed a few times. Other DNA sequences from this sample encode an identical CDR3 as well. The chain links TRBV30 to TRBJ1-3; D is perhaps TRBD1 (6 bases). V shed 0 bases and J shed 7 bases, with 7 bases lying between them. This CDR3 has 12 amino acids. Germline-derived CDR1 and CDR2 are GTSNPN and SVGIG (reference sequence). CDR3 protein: CAWSVQGNTIYF. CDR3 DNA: TGTGCCTGGAGTGTCCAGGGGAACACCATATATTTT.

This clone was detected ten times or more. The CDR3 reads CASKLAGYSYEQYF. The CDR3 DNA is TGTGCCAGCAAGCTAGCGGGGTACTCCTACGAGCAGTACTTC. The chain joins TRBV2 to TRBJ2-7; TRBD2 aligns across 9 bases. The J segment lost 0 bases and the V segment lost 7 bases, leaving 4 bases of the junction unmatched. Germline V gene sequence: CDR1 SNHLY, CDR2 FYNNEI. The CDR3 runs 14 residues.

CDR3 sequence: CASSDHQEGGLYGYTF. CDR3 in DNA: TGTGCCAGCAGTGACCATCAGGAGGGGGGACTCTATGGCTACACCTTC. V is TRBV6-4 and J is TRBJ1-2, with D perhaps matching TRBD1 (6 bases). The CDR3 runs to 16 residues. Germline V gene lookup returns CDR1 MRHNA and CDR2 SNTAGT. V was shortened by 2 bases and J by 4 bases, with 17 bases between the two germline ends.

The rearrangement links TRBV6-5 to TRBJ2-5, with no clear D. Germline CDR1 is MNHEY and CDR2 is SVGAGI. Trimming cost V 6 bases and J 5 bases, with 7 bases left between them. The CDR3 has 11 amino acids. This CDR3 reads CASRTRETQYF. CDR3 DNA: TGTGCCAGCAGGACCAGGGAGACCCAGTACTTC.

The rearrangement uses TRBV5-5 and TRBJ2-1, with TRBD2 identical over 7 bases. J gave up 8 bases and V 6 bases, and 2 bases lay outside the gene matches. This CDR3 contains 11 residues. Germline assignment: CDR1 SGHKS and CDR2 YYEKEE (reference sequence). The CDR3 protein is CASNLADEQFF. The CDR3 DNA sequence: TGTGCCAGCAATCTAGCGGATGAGCAGTTCTTC.

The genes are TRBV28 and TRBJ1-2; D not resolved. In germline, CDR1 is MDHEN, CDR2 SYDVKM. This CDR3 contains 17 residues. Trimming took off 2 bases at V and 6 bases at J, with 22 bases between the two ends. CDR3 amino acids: CASSLEGRADSIDGYTF. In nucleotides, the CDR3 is TGTGCCAGCAGTTTAGAGGGTCGGGCAGACTCCATTGATGGCTACACCTTC.